The 8 T cell receptor beta chains below were found in one sample sequenced in a study of T cell responses to AZD1222 COVID-19 vaccine. Assay used: immunoSEQ multiplex PCR; TCRdb lists only in-frame clones, some missing. This table holds about 140,000 clones. The sequencing sample was made of peripheral blood. These receptors were obtained from an adult in good health.

The V and J genes are TRBV10-1 and TRBJ2-7; no clear D. The CDR3 has 16 residues. V was clipped by 8 bases and J by 5 bases, with 25 bases between them. Germline V CDR1 and CDR2: WNHNN, SYGVQD (reference sequence). In DNA form, the CDR3 reads TGCGCCAGCTCCTCCCCCCGAAAGGGCAGTGAGGACGAGCAGTACTTC. It yields the protein CASSSPRKGSEDEQYF.

About this clone itself: A read error may account for a junction end that differs from germline. The chain joins TRBV19 to TRBJ1-2; 10 nucleotides align to TRBD1. The CDR3 covers 15 residues. Looked up from germline, CDR1 is LNHDA and CDR2 is SQIVND (reference sequence). Here the CDR3 reads CASSMGTGVLHESAF. CDR3 coding DNA: TGTGCCAGTAGTATGGGGACAGGGGTTCTTCACGAGTCGGCCTTC.

J is TRBJ1-2 and V is TRBV19; no firm D call. Germline CDR1 and CDR2: LNHDA and SQIVND (reference sequence). This CDR3 comprises 15 residues. The V end lost 3 bases, the J end lost 2 bases, and 13 bases lay between the germline ends. The CDR3 sequence: CASSMSLAGNYGYTF. The CDR3 DNA is TGTGCCAGTAGTATGAGTCTGGCGGGGAACTATGGCTACACCTTC.

The chain links TRBV19 to TRBJ2-7; 7 bases are a match to TRBD1. CDR1 is LNHDA and CDR2 is SQIVND in the germline V gene (reference sequence). The V segment lost 4 bases and the J segment 2 bases; nucleotides outside the gene matches: 14. The CDR3 runs 17 residues. DNA of the CDR3: TGTGCCAGTAGTAATTTCCTAGGGACAGCCGAACCCTACGAGCAGTACTTC. This sequence encodes CASSNFLGTAEPYEQYF.

The chain recombines TRBV4-2 with TRBJ1-2; maybe TRBD1 (6 bases). The CDR3 extends over 15 amino acids. Trimming removed 0 bases at V and 1 base at J, with 9 bases between. The germline V gene encodes CDR1 LGHNA and CDR2 YNFKEQ. The CDR3 sequence: CASSQDQGSNYGYTF. The CDR3 DNA is TGTGCCAGCAGCCAAGATCAGGGGAGTAACTATGGCTACACCTTC.

The chain has TRBV27 and TRBJ1-6; TRBD1 agrees at 8 bases. Germline CDR1 reads MNHEY; CDR2 reads SMNVEV (reference sequence). With 6 bases clipped from V and 6 bases from J, the junction kept 7 bases outside the gene matches. This CDR3 is 15 amino acids long. The CDR3 protein is CASSTIGQGNSPLHF. The CDR3 DNA reads as TGTGCCAGCAGCACTATCGGACAGGGTAATTCACCCCTCCACTTT.

The chain is built from TRBV4-1 and TRBJ2-1; D ambiguous. Germline loops: CDR1 MGHRA, CDR2 YSYEKL. V gave up 0 bases and J gave up 7 bases, with 4 bases separating them. The length of the CDR3 is 12 residues. CDR3 coding DNA: TGCGCCAGCAGCCAAGATGCAAATGAGCAGTTCTTC. Encoded protein: CASSQDANEQFF.

The chain has TRBV2 and TRBJ2-7; perhaps TRBD2 as D (6 bases). The length of the CDR3 is 15 residues. Per germline, CDR1 SNHLY and CDR2 FYNNEI. V was clipped by 6 bases and J by 0 bases, with 15 bases between them. Written as DNA, the CDR3 is TGTGCCAGCAGCCGGGGGACCCTGAGCTCCTACGAGCAGTACTTC. Translating gives CASSRGTLSSYEQYF. The entire variable domain, with the rest obtained from reference TRBV2 and TRBJ2-7, is as follows: EPEVTQTPSHQVTQMGQEVILRCVPISNHLYFYWYRQILGQKVEFLVSFYNNEISEKSEIFDDQFSVERPDGSNFTLKIRSTKLEDSAMYFCASSRGTLSSYEQYFGPGTRLTVT.